This TCR beta chain derives from a study of T-cell reconstitution after alpha-beta-depleted transplantation in children (dated by TCRdb to the mid-2010s). Some background on the complete study: T-cell immune reconstitution after TCRalphabeta/CD19-depleted allogeneic hematopoietic cell transplantation in children was quantitatively tracked in the study by means of TCR repertoire profiling. Paper-wide results and their limitations: In some patients, the high TCRbeta diversity seen at day 60 was put down to recipient T cells and intrathymic progenitors that had survived conditioning. Over subsequent months, a decline in hyperexpanded clone frequencies was noted, and after one year, T-cell counts and TCRbeta diversity were mostly ascribed to newly produced T cells. The apparently early alphabetaT-cell count recovery about two months after transplant was reportedly dependent on only several hundred rapidly expanded clones derived from non-depleted graft cells.

The CDR3, from cysteine to phenylalanine, totals 14 residues. Only the CDR3 DNA stays, 42 bases, in frame from base 1. V and J are trimmed by 5 bases and 6 bases, and the gene matches miss 5 bases of the junction. Based on the germline V gene, the CDR1 and CDR2 sequences are KGHSH and LQKENI. The treatment or condition label of this sample denotes: allogeneic hematopoietic cell transplantation with graft depleted of TCRalphabeta T cells and CD19 B cells. The children who served as transplant recipients had been given grafts of TCRalphabeta/CD19-depleted allogeneic hematopoietic cells. The method was PCR. Sequencing was performed on an Illumina HiSeq 2500. TCR library preparation used molecular barcoding, with unique molecular identifiers applied to normalize quantification of the TCRbeta repertoire. TCRdb handled the public reads itself, with Q25 trimming in fastp and clone calling in MiXCR, and kept productive beta chains. When rows share a CDR3 protein, they turn into one entry using the most common DNA and genes. Present in this sample are 200,000 to 300,000 distinct CDR3 sequences, 24% of which were seen just once. Of the sample, around 4.8% is held by the ten largest clones.

This clonotype showed up many times. The antigen this receptor binds is unknown. Per-base qualities were not stored, and no clone one base away is much larger. The input for sequencing was PBMCs, mostly from graft donor cells, taken 360 days after TCRalphabeta/CD19-depleted stem cell transplant. The clonotype originates from a female patient aged 2 to 10 who had a stem cell transplant for congenital amegakaryocytic thrombocytopenia, so the T cells may come from the graft donor. This chain joins TRBV18 to TRBJ2-7; the central 12 bases match TRBD1. The bases read TGTGCCAGCTCAGCCGGGACAGGGGGCAGCGAGCAGTACTTC. This translates into CASSAGTGGSEQYF.